The 28 T cell receptor beta chains given below trace back to one sample, sequenced in a study of CD8+ T cells in alopecia areata. RNA, once extracted, was reverse transcribed into cDNA for use as the sequencing template. Method: immunoSEQ multiplex PCR; TCRdb's copy keeps in-frame clones and lacks some. In the table there are around 50,000 clones, around 97% of which are singletons. This specimen was CD8+ T cells sorted from blood, taken at week 0. Source of these receptors: a human donor with alopecia areata.

In this sample, this clone turned up once. This sequence joins TRBV7-8 and TRBJ2-7; D unresolved. The germline gives CDR1 SGHVS, CDR2 FQNEAQ. With 4 bases removed from V and 1 base from J, the gap between germline ends came to 8 bases. CDR3 length: 13 residues. DNA for the CDR3: TGTGCCAGCAGCTACGGCTCATCCTACGAGCAGTACTTC. Its protein product is CASSYGSSYEQYF.

This rearrangement joins TRBV19 to TRBJ1-4; TRBD1 aligns across 7 bases. V gave up 3 bases and J gave up 5 bases; unmatched junction bases: 6. The CDR3 sequence is 15 residues long. Germline CDR1 and CDR2: LNHDA and SQIVND (reference sequence). CDR3 protein: CASSIIGTANEKLFF. The CDR3 coding sequence is TGTGCCAGTAGTATCATCGGGACAGCAAATGAAAAACTGTTTTTT.

The V and J genes are TRBV4-2 and TRBJ2-7; 7 bases map to TRBD2. The CDR3 covers 16 residues. CDR1 and CDR2 (germline): LGHNA, YNFKEQ. The trim removed 4 bases at V and 2 bases at J, leaving 11 bases unmatched. CDR3 nucleotide sequence: TGTGCCAGCAGCCCGAGGATCACTAGCGAACCCTACGAGCAGTACTTC. This translates into CASSPRITSEPYEQYF.

The chain recombines TRBV7-2 with TRBJ2-4; perhaps TRBD2 as D (5 bases). This CDR3 region has 17 residues. CDR1 is SGHTA and CDR2 is FQGNSA in the germline V gene. V was trimmed by 5 bases and J by 3 bases, leaving 20 bases between them. Here the CDR3 DNA reads TGTGCCAGCAGCCCCAGGTGGGGAGAGATGGGCAAAAACATTCAGTACTTC. It yields the protein CASSPRWGEMGKNIQYF. The full variable domain, rest sourced from reference TRBV7-2 and TRBJ2-4, is GAGVSQSPSNKVTEKGKDVELRCDPISGHTALYWYRQSLGQGLEFLIYFQGNSAPDKSGLPSDRFSAERTGGSVSTLTIQRTQQEDSAVYLCASSPRWGEMGKNIQYFGAGTRLSVL.

CDR3 region: CASSQDRASGEYNEQFF. In DNA form, the CDR3 reads TGCGCCAGCAGCCAAGATAGGGCTAGCGGAGAGTACAATGAGCAGTTCTTC. The chain joins TRBV4-3 to TRBJ2-1, with 7 bases lining up with TRBD2. This CDR3 spans 17 amino acids. The germline gives CDR1 LGHNA, CDR2 YSLEER. After removal of 0 bases from V and 4 bases from J, the junction contained 9 bases not matched to a gene.

V and J are TRBV7-9 and TRBJ2-5; 8 positions match TRBD1. Trimming removed 5 bases from V and 2 bases from J; junction bases left unmatched: 13. CDR3 length equals 17 residues. Germline V CDR1 and CDR2: SEHNR, FQNEAQ (reference sequence). CDR3 loop: CASSGPSGNRGQETQYF. DNA for the CDR3: TGTGCCAGCAGCGGACCCTCGGGGAACAGGGGGCAAGAGACCCAGTACTTC.

V and J are TRBV7-9 and TRBJ2-5, with D perhaps assigned TRBD1 or TRBD2 (5 bases each). Germline CDR1 and CDR2: SEHNR and FQNEAQ (reference sequence). This CDR3 region has 16 residues. Trimming pared 5 bases from V and 4 bases from J, leaving 20 bases between. Here the CDR3 DNA reads TGTGCCAGCAGCAGCCGGGACGTTAAACGCCCAGAGACCCAGTACTTC. This sequence encodes CASSSRDVKRPETQYF.

The chain uses TRBV27 and TRBJ2-7; D gene uncertain. The CDR3 length is 13 residues. CDR1 and CDR2 from the germline V gene are MNHEY and SMNVEV (reference sequence). Trimming removed 5 bases at V and 3 bases at J, with 11 bases between. The CDR3 nucleotides are TGTGCCAGCAGTCCCGCGGCCAACTACGAGCAGTACTTC. The encoded protein is CASSPAANYEQYF.

The CDR3 here is CASSHDTDYGYTF. The CDR3 DNA reads TGTGCCAGCAGCCATGACACTGACTATGGCTACACCTTC. V is TRBV7-2 and J is TRBJ1-2; D gene unclear. Germline V gene sequence: CDR1 SGHTA, CDR2 FQGNSA. The germline V and J ends were trimmed by 5 bases and 3 bases, with 10 bases remaining between them. The CDR3 spans 13 residues.

The gene calls are TRBV29-1 and TRBJ2-7; 7 nucleotides align to TRBD1. The CDR3 contains 13 residues. Trimming took 5 bases from V and 0 from J; bases not matched to a gene: 4. Germline values: CDR1 SQVTM, CDR2 ANQGSEA. The CDR3 DNA sequence: TGCAGCGTTACCGGGACAGACTCCTACGAGCAGTACTTC. Its protein is CSVTGTDSYEQYF.

The CDR3 DNA reads TGCGCCAGCAGCCGCGGGCTAGCGGGGGAGATGCAGTTCTTC. Translation gives CASSRGLAGEMQFF. The gene calls are TRBV4-3 and TRBJ2-1; 10 nucleotides line up with TRBD2. V lost 4 bases and J lost 12; bases outside the gene matches: 9. The germline CDR1 and CDR2 sequences are LGHNA and YSLEER. This CDR3 contains 14 residues.

The rearrangement joins TRBV9 to TRBJ2-3; D not certain. The CDR3 sequence is 15 residues long. Germline assignment: CDR1 SGDLS and CDR2 YYNGEE. V was trimmed by 4 bases and J by 5 bases, leaving 17 bases between them. CDR3 region: CASSPRPGLLDTQYF. CDR3 in DNA: TGTGCCAGCAGCCCACGTCCCGGGTTACTAGATACGCAGTATTTT.

The V and J genes are TRBV4-3 and TRBJ2-3, with TRBD2 as a possible D gene (5 bases). The CDR3 spans 18 residues. V was trimmed by 0 bases and J by 2 bases, leaving 18 bases between them. CDR1 is LGHNA, CDR2 YSLEER, per germline. The CDR3 nucleotides read TGCGCCAGCAGCCAAGAGAGTTGGACTTCTGGGGTCACAGATACGCAGTATTTT. Translation gives CASSQESWTSGVTDTQYF.

This sequence joins TRBV10-3 and TRBJ1-5, with 12 bases identical to TRBD1. The CDR3 has 17 residues. The J segment lost 2 bases and the V segment lost 2 bases, leaving 4 bases of the junction unmatched. Looked up from germline, CDR1 is ENHRY and CDR2 is SYGVKD. CDR3 in amino acids: CAISEEGQGAGNQPQHF. For the CDR3, the DNA is TGTGCCATCAGTGAGGAGGGACAGGGGGCAGGCAATCAGCCCCAGCATTTT.

The V gene is TRBV15, the J gene TRBJ2-7; D is perhaps TRBD1 (5 bases). The ends were cut back, 1 base at V and 2 bases at J, with 9 bases in the middle. Germline CDR1 is LNHNV and CDR2 is YYDKDF (reference sequence). This CDR3 contains 14 residues. Here the CDR3 DNA reads TGTGCCACCAGCAGAGTTCAGGGTACCTACGAGCAGTACTTC. It is translated as CATSRVQGTYEQYF. Filled out from reference TRBV15 and TRBJ2-7, the complete variable domain reads DAMVIQNPRYQVTQFGKPVTLSCSQTLNHNVMYWYQQKSSQAPKLLFHYYDKDFNNEADTPDNFQSRRPNTSFCFLDIRSPGLGDTAMYLCATSRVQGTYEQYFGPGTRLTVT.

This chain connects TRBV6-1 to TRBJ2-7, with D uncertain. This CDR3 has 15 amino acids. Trimming left V 4 bases short and J 2 bases short, with 15 bases between. Germline CDR1 MNHNS, CDR2 SASEGT. The CDR3 DNA reads as TGTGCCAGCAGTGCCCTCCCCTCCGTTACCTACGAGCAGTACTTC. It encodes CASSALPSVTYEQYF.

The chain employs TRBV6-5 and TRBJ2-6; D remains unclear. The V gene lost 5 bases and the J gene lost 0 bases, with 8 bases spanning the gap. This CDR3 has 15 residues. Germline V gives CDR1 MNHEY, CDR2 SVGAGI. This chain's CDR3 is CASSPMVSGANVLTF. In nucleotides, the CDR3 is TGTGCCAGCAGTCCCATGGTCTCTGGGGCCAACGTCCTGACTTTC.

As for this clone: The sample carries other DNA sequences with the same CDR3. V is TRBV7-9 and J is TRBJ2-6; D is unresolved. The CDR3 contains 14 residues. Germline V gives CDR1 SEHNR, CDR2 FQNEAQ (reference sequence). With 1 base removed from V and 0 bases from J, the gap between germline ends came to 1 base. CDR3: CASSLVSGANVLTF. The CDR3 DNA reads as TGTGCCAGCAGCTTAGTCTCTGGGGCCAACGTCCTGACTTTC.

The rearrangement links TRBV7-9 to TRBJ1-1; no definite D call. CDR1 is SEHNR, CDR2 FQNEAQ, per germline (reference sequence). The length of the CDR3 is 14 residues. V was trimmed by 1 base and J by 0 bases, leaving 6 bases between them. The DNA for the CDR3 is TGTGCCAGCAGCTTAGGCAGGCTGAACACTGAAGCTTTCTTT. It encodes CASSLGRLNTEAFF.

The chain recombines TRBV7-9 with TRBJ2-5, with 7 bases aligning to TRBD2. The CDR3 consists of 15 residues. The trim removed 4 bases at V and 3 bases at J, leaving 8 bases unmatched. Germline V gene sequence: CDR1 SEHNR, CDR2 FQNEAQ (reference sequence). The CDR3 DNA reads TGTGCCAGCAGCTACCCTCAGGGAGGGGAAGAGACCCAGTACTTC. Protein: CASSYPQGGEETQYF.

The rearrangement links TRBV7-2 to TRBJ2-7, with 14 bases that match TRBD2. CDR1 and CDR2 (germline): SGHTA, FQGNSA. The V and J ends lost 3 bases and 4 bases, in that order; junction bases with no gene match: 5. CDR3 length: 16 residues. CDR3 residues: CASSFGLAGGNYEQYF. DNA for the CDR3: TGTGCCAGCAGCTTCGGACTAGCGGGGGGAAATTACGAGCAGTACTTC.

J is TRBJ2-4 and V is TRBV5-1; possibly TRBD1 for D (6 bases). V lost 4 bases, J lost 9 bases, and 23 bases lay in between. Looked up from germline, CDR1 is SGHRS and CDR2 is YFSETQ. The CDR3 contains 16 residues. The CDR3 coding sequence is TGCGCCAGCAGCCCCCATACAGGGAACCTCCGCCCCATTCAGTACTTC. This encodes CASSPHTGNLRPIQYF.

By proportion, this clone is medium-sized (0.01 to 0.1%). The chain joins TRBV7-9 to TRBJ2-7; 8 positions agree with TRBD2. From germline, CDR1 is SEHNR and CDR2 FQNEAQ (reference sequence). After removal of 6 bases from V and 3 bases from J, the junction contained 13 bases not matched to a gene. The CDR3 spans 16 residues. CDR3 DNA sequence: TGTGCCAGCAGTAATATAGGCGGGGGGAACCTCTACGAGCAGTACTTC. As protein: CASSNIGGGNLYEQYF.

V gene TRBV11-2 combines with J gene TRBJ2-3; 11 nucleotides agree with TRBD2. J lost 5 bases, V lost 0 bases, and 10 bases had no gene match. The CDR3 runs 18 residues. CDR1 and CDR2 from the germline V gene are SGHAT and FQNNGV. The CDR3 DNA is TGTGCCAGCAGCTTAGATGTCTGGAGACTAGCGGGGCAAGATACGCAGTATTTT. The encoded protein is CASSLDVWRLAGQDTQYF. Filled out from reference TRBV11-2 and TRBJ2-3, the complete variable domain reads EAGVAQSPRYKIIEKRQSVAFWCNPISGHATLYWYQQILGQGPKLLIQFQNNGVVDDSQLPKDRFSAERLKGVDSTLKIQPAKLEDSAVYLCASSLDVWRLAGQDTQYFGPGTRLTVL.

V and J are TRBV7-8 and TRBJ2-3, with 8 bases fitting TRBD2. Germline loops: CDR1 SGHVS, CDR2 FQNEAQ. The CDR3 runs to 17 residues. With V trimmed by 1 base and J by 1 base, 7 bases remained unmatched. The CDR3 DNA reads as TGTGCCAGCAGCTTAGTTAGCGCGGGGGGCCGCACAGATACGCAGTATTTT. It yields the protein CASSLVSAGGRTDTQYF.

The chain recombines TRBV29-1 with TRBJ2-1; D assignment may be TRBD1 or TRBD2 (6 bases each). The germline V gene encodes CDR1 SQVTM and CDR2 ANQGSEA. The length of the CDR3 is 16 residues. Trimming removed 6 bases at V and 0 bases at J, with 18 bases between. For the CDR3, the DNA is TGCAGCGTCGGAGGGGGGCTCCAAAGCTCCTACAATGAGCAGTTCTTC. Its translation: CSVGGGLQSSYNEQFF.

CDR3 sequence reads: CASSLIPQGSNEQYF. The CDR3 region has the DNA TGTGCCAGCAGTTTAATCCCGCAGGGATCCAACGAGCAGTACTTC. The chain has TRBV27 and TRBJ2-7; possible D gene TRBD1, 5 bases. V gave up 2 bases and J gave up 5 bases, with 16 bases separating them. This CDR3 is 15 amino acids long. Germline loops: CDR1 MNHEY, CDR2 SMNVEV (reference sequence).

The V and J genes are TRBV7-9 and TRBJ2-7; D is unclear. Germline loops: CDR1 SEHNR, CDR2 FQNEAQ (reference sequence). V was cut by 4 bases and J by 0 bases, with 7 bases left in between. The CDR3 loop spans 13 amino acids. In DNA form, the CDR3 reads TGTGCCAGCAGCTCTTGGCGCTCCTACGAGCAGTACTTC. Translating it yields CASSSWRSYEQYF.